This entry is about one T cell receptor beta chain. The data originate from a study of shared clonotypes between healthy human individuals. TCRdb keeps only in-frame clones here, not all; method: immunoSEQ multiplex PCR. The data contain approximately 700,000 clones, 73% of them singletons. Germline V gene data show CDR1 as SGHDN and CDR2 as FVKESK. Deletions cut 0 bases from V and 12 bases from J, with 27 bases between. The CDR3 covers 18 residues. The sample comprised memory CD4+ T cells sorted from blood. Subset meaning: CD45RA-negative fraction. The chain links TRBV14 to TRBJ2-1; the D call may be TRBD1 or TRBD2 (5 bases each). The clonotype was recovered from a woman aged 25 to 39 in good health. The CDR3 is CASSQDRGRLAFTMRQFF. For the CDR3, the DNA is TGTGCCAGCAGCCAAGATAGGGGTCGGCTAGCTTTCACAATGAGGCAGTTCTTC.